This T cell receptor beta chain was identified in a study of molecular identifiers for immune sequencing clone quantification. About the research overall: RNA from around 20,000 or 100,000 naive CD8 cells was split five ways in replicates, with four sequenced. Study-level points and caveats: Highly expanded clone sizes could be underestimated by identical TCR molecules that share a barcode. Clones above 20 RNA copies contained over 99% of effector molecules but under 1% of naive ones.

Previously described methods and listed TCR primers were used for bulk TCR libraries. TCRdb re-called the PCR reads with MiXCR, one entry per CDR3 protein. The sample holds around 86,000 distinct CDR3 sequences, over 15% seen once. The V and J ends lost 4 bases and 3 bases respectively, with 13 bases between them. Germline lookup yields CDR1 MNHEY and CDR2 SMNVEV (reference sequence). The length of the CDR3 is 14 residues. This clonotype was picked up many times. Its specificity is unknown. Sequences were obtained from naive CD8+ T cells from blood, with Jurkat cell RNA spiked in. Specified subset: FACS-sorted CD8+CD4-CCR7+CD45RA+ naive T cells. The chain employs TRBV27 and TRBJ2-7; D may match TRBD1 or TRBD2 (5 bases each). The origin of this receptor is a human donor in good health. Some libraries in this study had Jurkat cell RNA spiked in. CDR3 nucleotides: TGTGCCAGCAGTTCCGCCGGGACCCTCTACGAGCAGTACTTC. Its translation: CASSSAGTLYEQYF.